The present TCR beta chain was sequenced within a study of CD8 T cells in Susac syndrome. V shed 7 bases and J 3 bases; nucleotides not matched to a gene: 4. This CDR3 has 12 residues. Germline V gene data show CDR1 as SQVTM and CDR2 as ANQGSEA. Reverse transcription of about 0.5 to 1 ug RNA used random hexamers. Each CDR3 protein is one row after TCRdb ran MiXCR on the immunoSEQ multiplex PCR reads. This sample carries around 130,000 distinct CDR3 sequences, 94% of them seen once, and the ten largest clones take more than 0.09%. This TCR came from a human donor in good health. J is TRBJ2-3 and V is TRBV29-1; 7 bases line up with TRBD2. Input material: CD4+ T cells from PBMCs. As DNA, the CDR3 is TGCAGCGCCCGGACTAGGACAGATACGCAGTATTTT. Residues: CSARTRTDTQYF.